The 29 T cell receptor beta chains given below trace back to one sample, sequenced in a study of T cell responses to AZD1222 COVID-19 vaccine. The repertoire was sequenced with immunoSEQ multiplex PCR; TCRdb's copy has only in-frame clones and lacks some. Altogether roughly 100,000 clones are present, 90% to 95% being singletons, with the ten largest covering around 2%. The source was peripheral blood, collected on day 0 of AZD1222 vaccination. These receptors were obtained from an adult in good health.

V usage is TRBV2 and J usage is TRBJ1-2; D is possibly TRBD1 (6 bases). Germline V lookup: CDR1 SNHLY, CDR2 FYNNEI. V was trimmed by 6 bases and J by 8 bases, leaving 13 bases between them. The CDR3 contains 12 residues. CDR3 nucleotide sequence: TGTGCCAGCAGCCAACAGGGACCCGGCTACACCTTC. This codes for CASSQQGPGYTF.

The chain uses TRBV2 and TRBJ2-2; 11 nucleotides line up with TRBD2. CDR1 is SNHLY, CDR2 FYNNEI, per germline. CDR3 size: 14 residues. V was clipped by 9 bases and J by 2 bases; unmatched bases: 2. The CDR3 DNA is TGTGCCAGAGGGACTAGCGGAAACACCGGGGAGCTGTTTTTT. It codes for CARGTSGNTGELFF.

This clone has only one observation. The V gene is TRBV4-1, the J gene TRBJ1-1, with D possibly being TRBD1 (6 bases). This CDR3 contains 15 residues. Between the trimmed V and J ends, which lost 3 bases and 1 base, there was a span of 12 bases. The germline V gene encodes CDR1 MGHRA and CDR2 YSYEKL. The CDR3 nucleotides read TGCGCCAGCAGCCACATTATCAGGGGGAACACTGAAGCTTTCTTT. This translates into CASSHIIRGNTEAFF.

J is TRBJ1-2 and V is TRBV4-3; no reliable D call. The CDR3 extends over 16 amino acids. Germline lookup yields CDR1 LGHNA and CDR2 YSLEER. V shed 0 bases and J shed 0 bases, with 11 bases lying between them. The CDR3 coding sequence is TGCGCCAGCAGCCAAGATGGTGTCAGTTCTAACTATGGCTACACCTTC. Residues: CASSQDGVSSNYGYTF.

J is TRBJ1-2 and V is TRBV4-3; a possible D gene is TRBD1 (6 bases). The length of the CDR3 is 17 residues. CDR1 and CDR2 (germline): LGHNA, YSLEER. V lost 3 bases, J lost 1 base, and 18 bases lay in between. The CDR3 loop is CASSQSLGGAGNYGYTF. The DNA of the CDR3 is TGCGCCAGCAGCCAGTCTCTTGGGGGCGCGGGTAACTATGGCTACACCTTC.

The chain employs TRBV6-5 and TRBJ1-5, with D possibly being TRBD1 (5 bases). CDR3 length equals 15 residues. With 6 bases removed from V and 1 base from J, the gap between germline ends came to 13 bases. CDR1 is MNHEY and CDR2 is SVGAGI in the germline V gene. Written as DNA, the CDR3 is TGTGCCAGCAGATTAGACAGTTGGAGCAATCAGCCCCAGCATTTT. This gives the protein CASRLDSWSNQPQHF.

V usage is TRBV11-3 and J usage is TRBJ1-5, with TRBD1 matching over 8 bases. Germline-derived CDR1 and CDR2 are SGHNT and YENEEA. The CDR3 covers 16 residues. V trimming: 4 bases; J trimming: 0 bases; junction bases outside the gene matches: 5. DNA for the CDR3: TGTGCCAGCAGCTCGGACAGGGACCTTAGCAATCAGCCCCAGCATTTT. Protein sequence: CASSSDRDLSNQPQHF.

Comment on this clone: The sample has other DNA sequences that encode this CDR3 too. The rearrangement uses TRBV27 and TRBJ2-7, with TRBD1 matching over 9 bases. The CDR3 spans 15 residues. The V segment lost 0 bases and the J segment 4 bases; nucleotides outside the gene matches: 4. Germline V lookup: CDR1 MNHEY, CDR2 SMNVEV (reference sequence). CDR3 in DNA: TGTGCCAGCAGTTTATCGGGGACAGGGTTGTACGAGCAGTACTTC. Translation: CASSLSGTGLYEQYF.

This chain links TRBV28 with TRBJ1-5; TRBD1 matches at 10 bases. CDR3 size: 18 residues. Germline V gene lookup returns CDR1 MDHEN and CDR2 SYDVKM. The junction had 11 bases not matched to a gene; V was cut back by 6 bases and J by 0 bases. The CDR3 DNA reads as TGTGCCAGCAGCCGACCGACAGGGGGCGGATATAGCAATCAGCCCCAGCATTTT. Protein: CASSRPTGGGYSNQPQHF.

CDR3 residues: CSVDRGGRAFF. CDR3 DNA sequence: TGCAGCGTTGATCGAGGGGGTAGGGCTTTCTTT. The rearrangement uses TRBV29-1 and TRBJ1-1; perhaps TRBD1 as D (6 bases). The V gene's germline CDR1 is SQVTM and CDR2 ANQGSEA. The CDR3 length is 11 residues. Trimming removed 3 bases at V and 11 bases at J, with 13 bases between.

The V gene is TRBV3-1 (or the pseudogene TRBV3-2), the J gene TRBJ1-2; D ambiguous. In germline, CDR1 is LGHDT, CDR2 YNNKEL (reference sequence). Deletions cut 0 bases from V and 1 base from J, with 9 bases between. The CDR3 has 15 amino acids. CDR3 residues: CASSQDPGGNYGYTF. CDR3 DNA sequence: TGTGCCAGCAGCCAAGACCCAGGAGGTAACTATGGCTACACCTTC.

Only one count was recorded for this clone. This CDR3 reads CASSRQGGGYTF. The DNA of the CDR3 is TGTGCCAGCAGTCGCCAGGGAGGAGGCTACACCTTC. The chain couples TRBV25-1 to TRBJ1-2, with D possibly matching TRBD1 (5 bases). CDR1 is MGHDK, CDR2 SYGVNS, per germline. This CDR3 region has 12 residues. Trimming removed 5 bases from V and 8 bases from J, with 12 bases in between.

The chain recombines TRBV28 with TRBJ2-1; D is ambiguous. With 1 base removed from V and 5 bases from J, the gap between germline ends came to 9 bases. Germline assignment: CDR1 MDHEN and CDR2 SYDVKM. CDR3 length equals 14 residues. In DNA form, the CDR3 reads TGTGCCAGCAGTTTATCTCTGAGGAACAATGAGCAGTTCTTC. It encodes CASSLSLRNNEQFF. Drawing the rest from reference TRBV28 and TRBJ2-1, the complete variable domain is DVKVTQSSRYLVKRTGEKVFLECVQDMDHENMFWYRQDPGLGLRLIYFSYDVKMKEKGDIPEGYSVSREKKERFSLILESASTNQTSMYLCASSLSLRNNEQFFGPGTRLTVL.

This CDR3 reads CASSLNPTGGGEKLFF. In DNA form, the CDR3 reads TGTGCCAGCAGCCTCAACCCAACAGGGGGCGGTGAAAAACTGTTTTTT. This chain uses TRBV7-2 with TRBJ1-4; 9 positions match TRBD1. Germline V lookup: CDR1 SGHTA, CDR2 FQGNSA. V shed 5 bases and J 7 bases; nucleotides not matched to a gene: 11. CDR3 length equals 16 residues.

The rearrangement joins TRBV4-2 to TRBJ2-2, with 10 bases lining up with TRBD2. The CDR3 runs 17 residues. Germline V gene data show CDR1 as LGHNA and CDR2 as YNFKEQ. Trimming took 0 bases from V and 3 from J; bases not matched to a gene: 4. CDR3 region: CASSQDRLAGDTGELFF. DNA of the CDR3: TGTGCCAGCAGCCAAGATAGGCTAGCGGGAGACACCGGGGAGCTGTTTTTT.

This clone was recorded only once. The gene calls are TRBV11-2 and TRBJ2-7; D unclear. The CDR3 is 18 amino acids. Trimming removed 5 bases at V and 3 bases at J, with 26 bases between. Germline V gene data show CDR1 as SGHAT and CDR2 as FQNNGV. CDR3 in DNA: TGTGCCAGCAGCCCTCGCAGCAGCCAAATAAAGGAACGCTACGAGCAGTACTTC. It specifies CASSPRSSQIKERYEQYF.

The rearrangement uses TRBV6-5 and TRBJ1-2; 7 bases agree with TRBD1. Germline CDR1 MNHEY, CDR2 SVGAGI. After removal of 6 bases from V and 8 bases from J, the junction contained 9 bases not matched to a gene. CDR3 size: 13 residues. The CDR3 spells CASSRGAQRGYTF. CDR3 in DNA: TGTGCCAGCAGCAGGGGGGCCCAGCGAGGCTACACCTTC.

CDR3 nucleotide sequence: TGTGCCAGTAGTTCACGGACTAGCGGGAGTAAAAACATTCAGTACTTC. Translating it yields CASSSRTSGSKNIQYF. The chain recombines TRBV19 with TRBJ2-4, with 13 bases matching TRBD2. The germline gives CDR1 LNHDA, CDR2 SQIVND (reference sequence). CDR3 length: 16 residues. J lost 4 bases, V lost 5 bases, and 5 bases had no gene match.

Only a few counts were recorded for this clone. V usage is TRBV28 and J usage is TRBJ1-4; a weak D match, TRBD1 (5 bases). V was clipped by 1 base and J by 0 bases, with 18 bases between them. The CDR3 totals 19 residues. Germline CDR1 and CDR2: MDHEN and SYDVKM. The CDR3: CASSLSPLFGGATNEKLFF. CDR3 nucleotide sequence: TGTGCCAGCAGTTTATCCCCTCTCTTTGGGGGAGCAACTAATGAAAAACTGTTTTTT.

The chain couples TRBV4-3 to TRBJ1-6; D is perhaps TRBD1 (5 bases). Germline V gene lookup returns CDR1 LGHNA and CDR2 YSLEER. The length of the CDR3 is 13 residues. The V end lost 1 base, the J end lost 10 bases, and 8 bases lay between the germline ends. CDR3 nucleotide sequence: TGCGCCAGCAGCCAAGGCCGGGGGTCACCCCTCCACTTT. Translation gives CASSQGRGSPLHF.

This chain connects TRBV11-3 to TRBJ1-1, with 7 bases matching TRBD1. CDR1 SGHNT and CDR2 YENEEA come from the germline V gene. V was clipped by 5 bases and J by 1 base; unmatched bases: 7. This CDR3 has 15 amino acids. CDR3 amino acids: CASSLGGTRNTEAFF. The CDR3 bases are TGTGCCAGCAGCCTAGGGGGCACCCGGAACACTGAAGCTTTCTTT.

The chain recombines TRBV4-3 with TRBJ1-2; D is uncertain. The CDR3 sequence is 18 residues long. Germline loops: CDR1 LGHNA, CDR2 YSLEER. Trimming took off 0 bases at V and 3 bases at J, with 20 bases between the two ends. The CDR3 loop reads CASSQDLWEQLDHYGYTF. In nucleotides, the CDR3 is TGCGCCAGCAGCCAAGACTTGTGGGAACAGCTGGACCACTATGGCTACACCTTC.

This clone was counted a single time. The V call is TRBV4-3, the J call TRBJ1-1, with 7 bases identical to TRBD1. J was trimmed by 1 base and V by 4 bases; bases with no gene match: 9. The CDR3 consists of 16 residues. The germline V gene encodes CDR1 LGHNA and CDR2 YSLEER. CDR3: CASSRGRQGQNTEAFF. CDR3 in DNA: TGCGCCAGCAGCCGAGGGAGACAGGGACAGAACACTGAAGCTTTCTTT.

The chain employs TRBV6-5 and TRBJ1-5; 10 bases line up with TRBD1. This CDR3 is 14 amino acids long. With V trimmed by 5 bases and J by 4 bases, 2 bases remained unmatched. The germline V gene encodes CDR1 MNHEY and CDR2 SVGAGI. In nucleotides, the CDR3 is TGTGCCAGCAGTCGGGACAGGGGAAATCAGCCCCAGCATTTT. Amino acids: CASSRDRGNQPQHF.

This chain joins TRBV18 and TRBJ2-3; 11 positions agree with TRBD2. Germline V gene lookup returns CDR1 KGHSH and CDR2 LQKENI. This CDR3 has 16 residues. V trimming: 3 bases; J trimming: 2 bases; junction bases outside the gene matches: 4. CDR3 sequence reads: CASSPLGLADTDTQYF. The CDR3 region has the DNA TGTGCCAGCTCACCTCTGGGACTAGCGGACACAGATACGCAGTATTTT. The complete variable domain, with remaining parts taken from reference TRBV18 and TRBJ2-3, reads NAGVMQNPRHLVRRRGQEARLRCSPMKGHSHVYWYRQLPEEGLKFMVYLQKENIIDESGMPKERFSAEFPKEGPSILRIQQVVRGDSAAYFCASSPLGLADTDTQYFGPGTRLTVL.

The table lists this clone with a count of one. This sequence joins TRBV6-2 or TRBV6-3 and TRBJ1-5; 7 bases match TRBD1. V gave up 8 bases and J gave up 5 bases; unmatched junction bases: 12. The CDR3 length is 15 residues. The V gene's germline CDR1 is MNHEY and CDR2 SVGEGT. In DNA, the CDR3 is TGTGCCAGCCGCCAGGGACAGTCGAGTGATCAGCCCCAGCATTTT. Amino acids: CASRQGQSSDQPQHF.

V gene TRBV11-3 combines with J gene TRBJ1-1; D remains unclear. With 1 base removed from V and 2 bases from J, the gap between germline ends came to 8 bases. CDR3 length equals 14 residues. The germline V gene encodes CDR1 SGHNT and CDR2 YENEEA. CDR3 coding DNA: TGTGCCAGCAGCTTAGTTGGGGATAACACTGAAGCTTTCTTT. It is translated as CASSLVGDNTEAFF.

This CDR3 is CAWSAGVLPFSGNTIYF. CDR3 bases: TGTGCCTGGAGTGCAGGAGTTCTACCATTCTCTGGAAACACCATATATTTT. The chain couples TRBV30 to TRBJ1-3; D ambiguous. The CDR3 is made up of 17 amino acids. In germline, CDR1 is GTSNPN, CDR2 SVGIG (reference sequence). Trimming pared 1 base from V and 0 bases from J, leaving 16 bases between. Combining the CDR3 with reference TRBV30 and TRBJ1-3 gives the whole variable domain SQTIHQWPATLVQPVGSPLSLECTVEGTSNPNLYWYRQAAGRGLQLLFYSVGIGQISSEVPQNLSASRPQDRQFILSSKKLLLSDSGFYLCAWSAGVLPFSGNTIYFGEGSWLTVV.

The chain links TRBV6-5 to TRBJ2-7; 14 nucleotides align to TRBD2. This CDR3 is built from 15 residues. In germline, CDR1 is MNHEY, CDR2 SVGAGI. V lost 4 bases and J lost 5; bases outside the gene matches: 4. CDR3 nucleotide sequence: TGTGCCAGCAGTTCGACTAGCGGGGGGGCGGACGAGCAGTACTTC. It encodes CASSSTSGGADEQYF.